A selection of T cell receptor beta chains follows, all from one sample in a study of beta chain features in type 1 diabetes. Assay: immunoSEQ multiplex PCR; the TCRdb copy retains only in-frame clones and omits some. The sample includes roughly 140,000 clones, about 9.3% of them seen just once. Sequencing was carried out using central memory CD4+ T cells from blood. These receptors all come from a man between 25 and 39 years old with type 1 diabetes. The CDR3 runs from the conserved cysteine through the conserved F or W. D genes are given only for firm matches. Only part of the rows carry a size: once, few, many, or a class if the clone is expanded.

d_gene	v_gene	abundance	j_gene	CDR3nt	CDR3aa
-	TRBV20-1	-	TRBJ1-2	TGCAGTGCCACCCGTTGGGGAGGGAACACCTTC	CSATRWGGNTF
-	TRBV20-1	-	TRBJ2-1	TGCAGTGCTAGTCAGGGGAATGAGCAGTTCTTC	CSASQGNEQFF
-	TRBV28	-	TRBJ2-7	TGTGCCAGCAGGGGGCCGGTGGTCTACGAGCAGTACTTC	CASRGPVVYEQYF
TRBD2	TRBV14	few	TRBJ2-7	TGTGCCAGCAGCCAAGATGGAAGACTAGCGGGCTCCTACGAGCAGTACTTC	CASSQDGRLAGSYEQYF
TRBD2	TRBV11-2	-	TRBJ2-1	TGTGCCAGCAGCGCCGGACTAGTCGTCGATGAGCAGTTCTTC	CASSAGLVVDEQFF
TRBD2	TRBV6-5	-	TRBJ2-5	TGTGCCAGCAGTCTAGCGGGAGTGGAGACCCAGTACTTC	CASSLAGVETQYF
TRBD2	TRBV18	few	TRBJ2-7	TGTGCCAGCTCACCACCGGGGACTAGCGGGAGTTCCTACGAGCAGTACTTC	CASSPPGTSGSSYEQYF
-	TRBV9	-	TRBJ1-2	TGTGCCAGCAGCGTAGTGGGCCAGAACTATGGCTACACCTTC	CASSVVGQNYGYTF
TRBD1	TRBV19	-	TRBJ2-1	TGTGCCAGTAACGACGGGACAGGGGTCAGAGATGAGCAGTTCTTC	CASNDGTGVRDEQFF
TRBD1	TRBV29-1	few	TRBJ1-5	TGCAGCGTTCTAGACAGGGTCGAACAGCCCCAGCATTTT	CSVLDRVEQPQHF
-	TRBV27	few	TRBJ2-3	TGTGCCAGCAGTTTCACAGCCACAGATACGCAGTATTTT	CASSFTATDTQYF
-	TRBV5-1	-	TRBJ2-1	TGCGCCAGCAGACCTCCGGGACTGGAATACAATGAGCAGTTCTTC	CASRPPGLEYNEQFF
TRBD1	TRBV28	-	TRBJ2-4	TGTGCCAGCAGCCTTACCGGGACAGTCTCGAACATTCAGTACTTC	CASSLTGTVSNIQYF
TRBD1	TRBV28	-	TRBJ2-5	TGTGCCAGCAGTCGGACGACAGGGCAAGAGACCCAGTACTTC	CASSRTTGQETQYF
TRBD2	TRBV9	few	TRBJ2-3	TGTGCCAGCAGCTCTCGGACTAGCGGCGTCGAGGATACGCAGTATTTT	CASSSRTSGVEDTQYF
-	TRBV2	few	TRBJ2-6	TGTGCCAGCAGACTTCAACCGGGACACGGGGACTCTGGGGCCAACGTCCTGACTTTC	CASRLQPGHGDSGANVLTF
TRBD1	TRBV5-1	few	TRBJ2-6	TGCGCCAGCAGCTATGGGACAGGGGATTCTGGGGCCAACGTCCTGACTTTC	CASSYGTGDSGANVLTF
TRBD1	TRBV2	-	TRBJ2-7	TGTGCCAGCAGTGAAGTGGGACAGGGCGGCGAGCAGTACTTC	CASSEVGQGGEQYF
-	TRBV28	few	TRBJ2-7	TGTGCCAGCAGGAGAGGGCCTTACGAGCAGTACTTC	CASRRGPYEQYF
-	TRBV27	-	TRBJ1-1	TGTGCCAGCCAGTTGCGGAGATCCACTGAAGCTTTCTTT	CASQLRRSTEAFF
-	TRBV5-4	few	TRBJ1-2	TGTGCCAGCAGCTTGATGGGGGCTCGGGGCTATGGCTACACCTTC	CASSLMGARGYGYTF
TRBD2	TRBV14	few	TRBJ2-3	TGTGCCAGCAGCCCTATAGCGGGAAGCACAGATACGCAGTATTTT	CASSPIAGSTDTQYF
TRBD1	TRBV7-9	-	TRBJ1-2	TGTGCCAGCAGCTGGACAGGCGGTACTAACTATGGCTACACCTTC	CASSWTGGTNYGYTF
-	TRBV25-1	-	TRBJ1-2	TGTGCCAGCAGTGAAGGACAGCGCTATGGCTACACCTTC	CASSEGQRYGYTF
TRBD2	TRBV6-1	few	TRBJ2-7	TGTGCCAGCAGTGAGTACCTACTAGCGGGACCCCACTACGAGCAGTACTTC	CASSEYLLAGPHYEQYF
-	TRBV7-9	few	TRBJ1-4	TGTGCCAGCAGCTTATTTGGAGGGGCTAATGAAAAACTGTTTTTT	CASSLFGGANEKLFF
TRBD2	TRBV6-5	-	TRBJ2-1	TGTGCCAGCACCCCTGGACTAGGAGGTGGTAATGAGCAGTTCTTC	CASTPGLGGGNEQFF
-	TRBV14	-	TRBJ2-3	TGTGCCAGCAGCCAGTTACAGGGGAGGCAGGATACGCAGTATTTT	CASSQLQGRQDTQYF
TRBD1	TRBV28	-	TRBJ2-7	TGTGCCAGCACCATAGGACAGGTCGCCCTCTACGAGCAGTACTTC	CASTIGQVALYEQYF
-	TRBV7-2	-	TRBJ1-5	TGTGCCAGCAGCTTAGGCCTAGGCAATCAGCCCCAGCATTTT	CASSLGLGNQPQHF
TRBD1	TRBV11-2	-	TRBJ2-7	TGTGCCAGCAGCCCCTGGACAGGGGAGGGCGAGCAGTACTTC	CASSPWTGEGEQYF
-	TRBV11-2	few	TRBJ1-2	TGTGCCAGCAGCTTCGCAACAGGGAACGGCTACACCTTC	CASSFATGNGYTF
-	TRBV4-2	few	TRBJ2-7	TGTGCCAGCAGCCAAGCCAACCAGCTACTAGTCAGCGAGCAGTACTTC	CASSQANQLLVSEQYF
TRBD2	TRBV5-1	many	TRBJ2-3	TGCGCCAGCATGAGGGGAGGGAGCACAGATACGCAGTATTTT	CASMRGGSTDTQYF
-	TRBV7-6	few	TRBJ2-5	TGTGCCAGCAGCGCGACAGTATCTATGGGGACCCAGTACTTC	CASSATVSMGTQYF
-	TRBV2	few	TRBJ2-3	TGTGCCAGCAGTGGTACCCTCTTCGGTGGGCAGTATTTT	CASSGTLFGGQYF
-	TRBV9	few	TRBJ1-1	TGTGCCAGCAGCGTAGGCTCGGGTACGGAAGCTTTCTTT	CASSVGSGTEAFF
TRBD1	TRBV5-1	few	TRBJ1-4	TGCGCCAGCGCCCCCGGGACAGGGTTTGAAAAACTGTTTTTT	CASAPGTGFEKLFF
TRBD1	TRBV2	few	TRBJ1-2	TGTGCCAGCAGCGGCTTGACAGGGAACTATGGCTACACCTTC	CASSGLTGNYGYTF
TRBD2	TRBV6-6	few	TRBJ2-5	TGTGCCAGCAGTCCCGCCGGGACTAGCGGGGGAGAGACCCAGTACTTC	CASSPAGTSGGETQYF
TRBD1	TRBV29-1	-	TRBJ2-5	TGCAGCGCCTCGAGGGGGCAGGGGGTCGAAGAGACCCAGTACTTC	CSASRGQGVEETQYF
-	TRBV7-9	-	TRBJ2-6	TGTGCCAGCAGTCTCTCTGGGGCCAACGTCCCGACTTTC	CASSLSGANVPTF
TRBD1	TRBV29-1	few	TRBJ2-1	TGCAGCGCTAGGACAGGGGGGCATGAGCAGTTCTTC	CSARTGGHEQFF
TRBD1	TRBV5-1	few	TRBJ2-5	TGCGCCAGCAGCTTGGCCACAGGGGTGGAGACCCAGTACTTC	CASSLATGVETQYF
-	TRBV20-1	few	TRBJ2-7	TGCAGTGGGGAAACAGGCTACGAGCAGTACTTC	CSGETGYEQYF
TRBD1	TRBV11-2	once	TRBJ2-1	TGTGCCAGCAGCTCGACAGGGGGCGCTGGGGACAATGAGCAGTTCTTC	CASSSTGGAGDNEQFF
TRBD1	TRBV29-1	few	TRBJ2-5	TGCAGCGCCCAGCCGGGGACAGGGGGGGAGACCCAGTACTTC	CSAQPGTGGETQYF
TRBD2	TRBV7-8	many	TRBJ2-1	TGTGCCAGCAGCTTAACCACTAGCGGCTCCTACAATGAGCAGTTCTTC	CASSLTTSGSYNEQFF
TRBD1	TRBV9	-	TRBJ1-2	TGTGCCAGCGGCGTAGGACAGGGGATTGGTGGCTACACCTTC	CASGVGQGIGGYTF
TRBD2	TRBV7-3	-	TRBJ2-1	TGTGCCAGCAGCTGGACTAGCGGGGTTGCCCAGTTCTTC	CASSWTSGVAQFF
-	TRBV11-2	few	TRBJ2-7	TGTGCCAGCAGCACCCCCCGGGGGTCCTACGAGCAGTACTTC	CASSTPRGSYEQYF
-	TRBV11-3	few	TRBJ2-1	TGTGCCAGCAGCTCGGACAATGAGCAGTTCTTC	CASSSDNEQFF
TRBD2	TRBV5-1	once	TRBJ2-7	TGCGCCAGCAGCGGACAGGGGACTAGCGGGGACGCCAATTACTACGAGCAGTACTTC	CASSGQGTSGDANYYEQYF
-	TRBV19	few	TRBJ2-6	TGTGCCAGTAGTATCCCCCGAGCCCCTGGGGCCAACGTCCTGACTTTC	CASSIPRAPGANVLTF
-	TRBV13	many	TRBJ2-2	TGTGCCAGCAGCTTGGGCCGCCGCGCGAACACCGGGGAGCTGTTTTTT	CASSLGRRANTGELFF